This T cell receptor beta chain was documented in a study of identical twins. TCRdb re-analysed the 5' RACE reads in MiXCR, keeping a single row per CDR3 protein. The sample comprises more than 200,000 distinct CDR3 sequences, approximately 9% of which are singletons, and 5.1% rests with the top ten. This clonotype was seen many times. The CDR3 spans 14 residues. Germline assignment: CDR1 SGHRS and CDR2 YFSETQ. J was trimmed by 1 base and V by 4 bases; bases with no gene match: 4. This chain joins TRBV5-1 and TRBJ1-1; 7 bases fit TRBD1. Sequencing was performed on memory (CD45RO+) T cells sorted from blood. The origin of this receptor is a woman aged 18 to 35 in good health. CDR3 DNA: TGCGCCAGCAGCGGGGACAGAGAGAACACTGAAGCTTTCTTT. Protein sequence: CASSGDRENTEAFF.